This T cell receptor beta chain was sequenced during a study of cytomegalovirus exposure and HLA in healthy donors (dated by TCRdb to the late 2010s). At the level of the whole study: An earlier analysis of roughly 630 of the donors reported more than 250 Gb of sequence data and some 120 million unique TCR beta sequences from about 180 million T cells. Rather than using new phenotypic data, the later analysis identified candidate immune exposures from TCR beta sequences and from how often those sequences occurred across donors. Because of strong linkage in the cohort, four or five DR-DQ haplotypes were treated as single units for association and clustering. Donor age, sex, ethnicity and CMV serostatus were compiled alongside the repertoire data. Every discovery cohort repertoire had been produced on one sequencing platform. The number of donors typed differed by locus, with 629-630 for A, B, C, DRB1 and DQB1, more than 500 for DQA1, about 610 for DPA1, and under 490 for DPB1. To decide whether each TCR beta V gene segment behaved as functional or pseudogenic, an earlier analysis of some 600 of the donors relied on high-throughput TCR beta sequencing. The study aimed to test whether signatures of past pathogen exposure could be identified by cataloging public T cell receptors. A later analysis re-examined previously published TCR beta repertoires from hundreds of donors and added high-resolution HLA genotyping to investigate patterns of TCR occurrence. A later genetic analysis used genome-wide SNP genotypes for about 60% of the roughly 700 donors, treating that subset as a discovery cohort. HLA typing covered class I and class II loci at four-digit resolution. Along with the approximately 700-subject first cohort, a separate validation cohort of some 130 different subjects was used. An early release covering roughly 640 HLA-typed donors comprised around 300 gigabases of sequencing data and roughly 85 million unique TCR sequences. To predict cytomegalovirus infection status, the study combined high-throughput TCR immunosequencing, statistical association of individual TCRs with disease status, and machine learning. Of the 398 genotyped donors, roughly 85% fell in the genetic ancestry cluster associated with self-reported Caucasian donors. On average, around 240,000 unique TCR beta nucleotide sequences were sequenced per donor among a few hundred genotyped donors of the cohort, with 15% to 20% of those sequences being non-productive. The study used immunosequencing to profile the T cell repertoires of several hundred subjects and linked those repertoires to cytomegalovirus serostatus. On the study overall, not on this receptor specifically: The classifier was reported to diagnose cytomegalovirus status with high specificity and sensitivity in both the original and validation cohorts. V-gene and J-gene trimming of TCR beta chains was associated with a missense DCLRE1C variant in a later genetic analysis, and the association was replicated in an independent cohort. A cluster of highly shared sequence variants was judged likely to represent a technical artifact of the sequencing pipeline. Presence/absence analyses assumed roughly uniform sequencing depth across donors, an assumption that may not hold. Immune exposure information for the cohort was limited to CMV serostatus. In a later analysis, TCR association rates were found to vary across HLA loci, with the most associated TCRs seen for DRB1 alleles and the fewest for HLA-C alleles. Most TCR sequences were observed very rarely across donors, whereas some public TCRs were present in many individuals. Only TCR beta chains were sequenced in this cohort, and the absence of alpha or paired-chain data limited detectable features. In vitro tests confirmed that a few of the cytomegalovirus-associated TCR beta chains recognize cytomegalovirus antigens. Strong co-occurrence of HLA alleles, especially DR and DQ, made assigning TCR associations to individual alleles difficult. A further reported finding was that TCR beta sequences accurately predicted the HLA-A and HLA-B alleles for most subjects in the first cohort. According to a later analysis, parvovirus B19, influenza, CMV and Epstein-Barr virus appeared linked to several top co-occurrence clusters. Because HLA typing was missing for some donors at each locus, association tests included only the typed subset. The earlier analysis of 450 to 700 of the donors excluded roughly 17 rarely observed V segments, including chromosome 9 orphons, because counts were too low. In the study, some 180 TCR beta chains were listed as associated with cytomegalovirus. The 87-base-pair reads could not distinguish some IMGT-functional V segments, including TRBV6-2 and TRBV6-3, so those segments were excluded. Correlated functional status among segregating V segments might reflect linkage disequilibrium, but an unknown experimental factor could not be ruled out. In an earlier analysis of some 550 of the donors, most TCR beta V segments were observed in productive rearrangements about 90% or about 30% of the time, broadly matching IMGT annotations. In a later analysis, most CMV-associated TCR beta chains were found to appear HLA-restricted, with HLA associations seemingly driven largely by CMV exposure. Specific HLA alleles were associated with 15,000 to 20,000 TCR beta sequences at a false discovery rate of 0.05 in a later analysis. According to a later genetic analysis, donors in an Asian-associated ancestry cluster had fewer N-insertions in productive TCRs than the approximately 630-donor mean. The authors suggested that the approach could potentially be generalized to other disease states and immunological phenotypes. Compared with equally common non-associated chains, HLA-associated TCR beta chains in a later analysis were more clonally expanded and had lower generation probabilities.

Library prep was done by the immunoSEQ multiplex PCR assay. For the multiplex PCR, a mixture combining 60 forward primers for TCR Vbeta segments and 13 reverse primers for TCR Jbeta segments was used. A multiplex PCR assay on genomic DNA amplified the CDR3 region of rearranged TCR beta genes. Amplified TCR beta libraries were sequenced as 87-base-pair reads on the Illumina HiSeq System. Per the source publication's procedure: A later analysis counted 65 million to 90 million unique TCR beta chains across the 500 to 850 repertoires, and 9 million to 14 million of these chains were shared by at least two donors. To remove PCR and sequencing errors, raw reads were error-corrected and collapsed into unique sequences using a nearest-neighbor algorithm that merged closely related sequences. V, D and J gene segments were assigned by aligning CDR3 sequences to IMGT reference sequences. For a sequence to be retained, at least a six-nucleotide match to both a V gene segment and a J gene segment was required. Rearrangements were called productive when the CDR3 lacked stop codons and stayed in frame with V and J; all others were non-productive. Following IMGT convention, CDR3 was defined as the stretch from the second conserved V-encoded cysteine up to the conserved J-encoded phenylalanine. In an earlier analysis of approximately 500 of the donors, sequences lacking an unambiguous match to a single V gene segment were excluded. In an earlier analysis of 587 of the donors, V segments were called functional above 56.7% productive rearrangements and were called segregating when the between-donor standard deviation exceeded 5%. A statistical classification framework was developed to diagnose cytomegalovirus status using the catalog of TCR beta chain sequences. A later analysis assigned V and J genes by comparing TCR nucleotide sequences with IMGT/GENE-DB human TR gene sequences. A later analysis assigned CDR3 sequences and most-parsimonious VDJ recombination scenarios with the TCRdist pipeline. In a later analysis, every TCR beta chain was defined by the combination of its CDR3 amino acid sequence and its V-gene family, and reads without a unique V-gene family were dropped. To address suspected cross-contamination and a sequencing artifact, a later analysis removed a few hundred highly shared, low-generation-probability nucleotide sequences. In a later analysis, a clonal expansion index was calculated for each public chain from normalized within-repertoire ranks of inferred template counts. A later analysis computed generation probabilities with a VDJ recombination model fitted to out-of-frame rearrangements, and checked the results against IGoR. In a later analysis, TCR-TCR, TCR-HLA and TCR-CMV co-occurrence was scored with hypergeometric tests, and a repertoire-size bias correction was applied to TCR pairs. False discovery rates were estimated in a later analysis by permuting HLA or CMV assignments 20 times. In a later analysis, co-occurring TCRs were grouped using DBSCAN, with TCRdist sequence similarity added in when clustering inside HLA-allele-positive subsets. Co-occurrence clustering excluded repertoires with fewer than 30,000 or more than 120,000 public chains, plus five with anomalous nucleotide sharing. TCRdb holds this immuneACCESS table with in-frame rearrangements only. Some clones are missing; in checked studies, unresolved V genes explain under half, and the rest has no known cause. V and J calls and clone size come straight from that table; D and trimming were deduced from the DNA. The sample table holds 150,000 to 200,000 clones, of which about four fifths were seen once. 1.9% of the sample is held by the ten biggest clonotypes.

This clone was found once. Its target antigen remains unknown. Base-call qualities are not available, and no considerably larger clone is one nucleotide away. The cysteine opens and the phenylalanine closes a CDR3 of 12 amino acids. Only CDR3 DNA remains: 36 bases, in frame from the first base. Between the V and J ends, shortened by 6 bases and 3 bases respectively, the junction contains 9 bases. Looking up the germline V gene yields CDR1 SNHLY and CDR2 FYNNEI. The cohort comprised around 700 healthy bone marrow donors. All cohort members were sampled while nominally healthy, although unrecorded immune exposures were likely present. The donor tested CMV seronegative, placing the donor among the 300 to 450 seronegative members of the cohort. A peripheral blood sample was collected from each donor, and TCR beta sequencing was performed on peripheral blood mononuclear cells. The Qiagen DNeasy Blood Extraction Kit was used to extract genomic DNA from the blood cell samples.

The receptor's source is a woman under 40 in good health and CMV-seronegative. The chain joins TRBV2 to TRBJ2-7, and the D gene may be TRBD1, 5 bases matching. Sequenced sample: PBMCs. CDR3 sequence: CASRQGIYEQYF. The nucleotide sequence reads as follows: TGTGCCAGCAGGCAGGGAATCTACGAGCAGTACTTC. Supplemented by the reference TRBV2 and TRBJ2-7 proteins around the CDR3, the complete variable domain is EPEVTQTPSHQVTQMGQEVILRCVPISNHLYFYWYRQILGQKVEFLVSFYNNEISEKSEIFDDQFSVERPDGSNFTLKIRSTKLEDSAMYFCASRQGIYEQYFGPGTRLTVT.